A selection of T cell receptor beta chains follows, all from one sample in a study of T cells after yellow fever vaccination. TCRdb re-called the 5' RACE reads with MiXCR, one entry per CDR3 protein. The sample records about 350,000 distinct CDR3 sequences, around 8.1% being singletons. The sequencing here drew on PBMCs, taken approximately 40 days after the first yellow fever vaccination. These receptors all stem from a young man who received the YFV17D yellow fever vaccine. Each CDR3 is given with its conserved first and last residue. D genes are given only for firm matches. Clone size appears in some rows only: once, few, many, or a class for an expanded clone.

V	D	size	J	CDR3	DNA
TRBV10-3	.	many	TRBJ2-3	CATGPSTDTQYF	TGTGCCACTGGACCAAGCACAGATACGCAGTATTTT
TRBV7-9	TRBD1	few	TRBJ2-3	CASMTGSHSTDTQYF	TGTGCCAGCATGACAGGGTCCCATAGCACAGATACGCAGTATTTT
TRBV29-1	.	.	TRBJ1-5	CSVATGGINQPQHF	TGCAGCGTTGCAACAGGAGGCATCAATCAGCCCCAGCATTTT
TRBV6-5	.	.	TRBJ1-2	CASSYGTSNYGYTF	TGTGCCAGCAGTTACGGGACATCTAACTATGGCTACACCTTC
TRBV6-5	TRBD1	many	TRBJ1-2	CASSSTSGTGQGYTF	TGTGCCAGCAGTTCAACGTCGGGGACAGGGCAAGGCTACACCTTC
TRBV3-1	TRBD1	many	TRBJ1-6	CASSQGTGGSPLHF	TGTGCCAGCAGCCAGGGGACAGGGGGCTCACCCCTCCACTTT
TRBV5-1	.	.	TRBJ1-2	CASNTRETVEWDTF	TGCGCCAGCAACACCCGGGAAACAGTCGAATGGGACACCTTC
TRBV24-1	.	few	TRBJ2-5	CATMGPGQETQYF	TGTGCCACCATGGGACCGGGTCAAGAGACCCAGTACTTC
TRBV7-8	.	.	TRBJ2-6	CASSTRVWGANVLTF	TGTGCCAGCAGCACCAGGGTATGGGGGGCCAACGTCCTGACTTTC
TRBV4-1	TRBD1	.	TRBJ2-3	CASSQGGGLTDTQYF	TGCGCCAGCAGCCAAGGAGGGGGCCTCACAGATACGCAGTATTTT
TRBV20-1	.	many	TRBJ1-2	CSAVTSTNYGYTF	TGCAGTGCGGTAACGTCCACTAACTATGGCTACACCTTC
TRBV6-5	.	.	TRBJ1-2	CASSYMRVYTF	TGTGCCAGCAGTTACATGAGGGTCTACACCTTC
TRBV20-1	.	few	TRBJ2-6	CSHRHLGEGANVLTF	TGCAGCCATCGACATTTGGGGGAAGGGGCCAACGTCCTGACTTTC